These T cell receptor beta chains were read from a single sample in a study of T cell changes during pregnancy in multiple sclerosis. Using immunoSEQ multiplex PCR, the repertoire was profiled, and TCRdb retains in-frame clones only, with some absent. The profile covers 70,000 to 95,000 clones, with approximately 90% appearing a single time and roughly 2.1% taken by the ten largest. The sequencing here drew on peripheral blood, taken in the second trimester of pregnancy. All receptors derive from a female donor in good health, enrolled as a control in a pregnancy study. Each CDR3 is given with its conserved first and last residue. The order of the fields is clone size, D gene, J gene, V gene, CDR3 protein, CDR3 DNA. A D gene is named only where the DNA matches it firmly. Clone size is not always given. Where it is, it says once, few, many or a class for expanded clones.

>NA|NA|TRBJ2-1|TRBV10-3
CAISESKGLGNEQFF
TGTGCCATCAGTGAGTCGAAGGGGTTAGGCAATGAGCAGTTCTTC
>NA|NA|TRBJ2-3|TRBV30
CAWIPGSADTQYF
TGTGCCTGGATCCCCGGGTCAGCAGATACGCAGTATTTT
>NA|TRBD1|TRBJ2-1|TRBV18
CASSPRQGSNEQFF
TGTGCCAGCTCACCTCGACAGGGGAGTAATGAGCAGTTCTTC
>NA|NA|TRBJ1-1|TRBV7-8
CASRGGNTEAFF
TGTGCCAGCAGAGGAGGTAACACTGAAGCTTTCTTT
>NA|NA|TRBJ2-7|TRBV21-1
CASSKVGATGQGYYEQYF
TGTGCCAGCAGCAAAGTGGGGGCCACGGGACAGGGTTACTACGAGCAGTACTTC
>NA|TRBD2|TRBJ2-3|TRBV4-3
CAGGGGLGADTQYF
TGCGCCGGGGGGGGAGGCTTAGGGGCAGATACGCAGTATTTT
>NA|NA|TRBJ1-5|TRBV7-2
CASSLGPLSNQPQHF
TGTGCCAGCAGCTTAGGTCCCCTTAGCAATCAGCCCCAGCATTTT
>NA|NA|TRBJ2-1|TRBV18
CASSPAVSSYNEQFF
TGTGCCAGCTCACCAGCGGTTAGCTCCTACAATGAGCAGTTCTTC
>NA|NA|TRBJ2-7|TRBV7-9
CASSVLQGSSYEQYF
TGTGCCAGCAGCGTTCTACAGGGAAGCTCCTACGAGCAGTACTTC
>NA|TRBD2|TRBJ2-1|TRBV4-2
CATSGLAGNNEQFF
TGTGCCACCAGCGGGCTAGCGGGGAACAATGAGCAGTTCTTC
>NA|NA|TRBJ2-7|TRBV6-1
CASRDISKSYEQYF
TGTGCCAGCAGAGACATTTCCAAGAGCTACGAGCAGTACTTC
>NA|TRBD1|TRBJ1-1|TRBV4-1
CASSQDRGRWAFF
TGCGCCAGCAGCCAAGACAGGGGGCGCTGGGCTTTCTTT
>NA|TRBD1|TRBJ1-2|TRBV2
CASSEAGTGREGYTF
TGTGCCAGCAGTGAAGCAGGGACAGGGCGGGAGGGCTACACCTTC
>NA|NA|TRBJ1-6|TRBV6-5
CASSPPRDYNSPLHF
TGTGCCAGCAGTCCCCCCCGGGACTATAATTCACCCCTCCACTTT
>NA|TRBD1|TRBJ1-1|TRBV5-1
CASSLVGTGNTEAFF
TGCGCCAGCAGCTTGGTCGGGACAGGGAACACTGAAGCTTTCTTT
>NA|NA|TRBJ2-1|TRBV4-1
CASSQVPTSSSYNEQFF
TGCGCCAGCAGCCAGGTCCCAACTAGCAGTTCGTACAATGAGCAGTTCTTC
>NA|NA|TRBJ1-4|TRBV5-4
CASSLSLAGATVEKLFF
TGTGCCAGCAGCTTGAGTTTAGCGGGGGCGACGGTTGAAAAACTGTTTTTT
>once|TRBD1|TRBJ1-1|TRBV5-1
CASSWGQGNTEAFF
TGCGCCAGCAGCTGGGGACAGGGGAACACTGAAGCTTTCTTT
>NA|NA|TRBJ1-1|TRBV6-5
CASSRASGGEAFF
TGTGCCAGCAGTCGGGCCAGCGGGGGCGAAGCTTTCTTT
>NA|NA|TRBJ2-7|TRBV7-8
CASSLQQHYEQYF
TGTGCCAGCAGCTTACAACAGCACTACGAGCAGTACTTC
>NA|NA|TRBJ1-2|TRBV5-6
CASNLMGAGYGYTF
TGTGCCAGCAACTTAATGGGGGCTGGCTATGGCTACACCTTC
>NA|NA|TRBJ2-7|TRBV5-6
CASSTGLSYEQYF
TGTGCCAGCAGCACAGGGTTGTCCTACGAGCAGTACTTC
>NA|NA|TRBJ1-2|TRBV5-5
CASSLVQNYGYTF
TGTGCCAGCAGCTTGGTACAGAACTATGGCTACACCTTC
>NA|NA|TRBJ1-3|TRBV7-8
CASSLQGSGNTIYF
TGTGCCAGCAGCTTACAGGGCTCTGGAAACACCATATATTTT
>NA|NA|TRBJ1-6|TRBV7-2
CASRGGLSPLHF
TGTGCCAGCAGGGGGGGGCTCTCACCCCTCCACTTT
>NA|TRBD2|TRBJ2-3|TRBV15
CATSSRTSGGGTDTQYF
TGTGCCACCAGCTCCCGGACTAGCGGGGGGGGCACAGATACGCAGTATTTT
>NA|NA|TRBJ2-3|TRBV9
CASSPPPDPEGSTDTQYF
TGTGCCAGCAGCCCCCCGCCGGACCCAGAGGGAAGCACAGATACGCAGTATTTT
>NA|NA|TRBJ1-1|TRBV11-2
CASSLDGRREAFF
TGTGCCAGCAGCTTAGACGGACGGAGGGAAGCTTTCTTT
>few|NA|TRBJ2-7|TRBV14
CASSLYQGGEQYF
TGTGCCAGCAGCCTCTATCAGGGTGGGGAGCAGTACTTC
>NA|NA|TRBJ2-2|TRBV11-2
CASPAGPITGELFF
TGTGCCAGCCCCGCGGGACCAATTACCGGGGAGCTGTTTTTT
>NA|NA|TRBJ2-1|TRBV28
CASSLGARSYNEQFF
TGTGCCAGCAGCTTGGGGGCTCGCAGCTACAATGAGCAGTTCTTC
>NA|NA|TRBJ2-3|TRBV28
CASSFGDLSTDTQYF
TGTGCCAGCAGTTTCGGGGACTTAAGCACAGATACGCAGTATTTT
>few|NA|TRBJ1-1|TRBV9
CASSPQGRGDTEAFF
TGTGCCAGCAGCCCCCAGGGGAGGGGGGACACTGAAGCTTTCTTT
>NA|NA|TRBJ1-1|TRBV7-9
CASSLVTEAFF
TGTGCCAGCAGCCTCGTGACTGAAGCTTTCTTT
>NA|NA|TRBJ2-3|TRBV6-5
CASSNAGADTQYF
TGTGCCAGCAGTAACGCAGGCGCAGATACGCAGTATTTT
>NA|NA|TRBJ1-4|TRBV4-3
CASSQGTVATNEKLFF
TGCGCCAGCAGCCAAGGCACGGTTGCAACTAATGAAAAACTGTTTTTT
>NA|TRBD1|TRBJ1-6|TRBV6-5
CATRTGPLYNSPLHF
TGTGCCACCAGGACAGGGCCCCTCTATAATTCACCCCTCCACTTT
>NA|NA|TRBJ2-1|TRBV4-3
CASSQDQDSYNEQFF
TGCGCCAGCAGCCAAGACCAGGACAGTTACAATGAGCAGTTCTTC
>NA|NA|TRBJ2-7|TRBV7-8
CASSLPVTALREQYF
TGTGCCAGCAGCTTACCAGTGACAGCACTACGAGAGCAGTACTTC
>once|NA|TRBJ1-1|TRBV5-6
CASSFSSTEAFF
TGTGCCAGCAGCTTTTCGTCCACTGAAGCTTTCTTT
>NA|NA|TRBJ1-5|TRBV6-1
CASSAPNRDGGQQPQHF
TGTGCCAGCAGTGCGCCCAACCGGGACGGAGGGCAGCAGCCCCAGCATTTT
>NA|TRBD2|TRBJ2-5|TRBV11-2
CASHTGRGETQYF
TGTGCCAGCCACACGGGGAGGGGAGAGACCCAGTACTTC
>NA|TRBD1|TRBJ1-6|TRBV7-9
CASSATGGSSPLHF
TGTGCCAGCAGCGCGACAGGGGGCAGCTCACCCCTCCACTTT
>NA|NA|TRBJ1-4|TRBV28
CASSSRGATNEKLFF
TGTGCCAGCAGTTCCCGGGGTGCAACTAATGAAAAACTGTTTTTT
>NA|NA|TRBJ1-1|TRBV29-1
CSVDPRGTEAFF
TGCAGCGTTGATCCCCGGGGCACTGAAGCTTTCTTT
>NA|NA|TRBJ1-2|TRBV28
CASSTNREDYTF
TGTGCCAGCAGCACAAACCGGGAGGACTACACCTTC
>NA|NA|TRBJ2-3|TRBV5-8
CASSSSVYLDTQYF
TGTGCCAGCAGCTCCTCCGTCTACCTAGATACGCAGTATTTT
>few|NA|TRBJ1-1|TRBV29-1
CSYTSKGTEAFF
TGCAGCTATACAAGTAAGGGGACTGAAGCTTTCTTT
>NA|TRBD1|TRBJ2-1|TRBV2
CASRGDRVYNEQFF
TGTGCCAGCAGGGGAGACAGGGTCTACAATGAGCAGTTCTTC
>NA|NA|TRBJ1-2|TRBV7-2
CASSLNIFYGYTF
TGTGCCAGCAGCTTAAATATCTTCTATGGCTACACCTTC
>NA|TRBD1|TRBJ2-7|TRBV5-1
CASSSTSNQGVEQYF
TGCGCCAGCAGCTCAACCTCTAACCAGGGGGTCGAGCAGTACTTC
>NA|TRBD1|TRBJ2-7|TRBV7-3
CASSVQPGQGYEQYF
TGTGCCAGCAGCGTACAACCGGGACAGGGTTACGAGCAGTACTTC
>NA|TRBD1|TRBJ1-4|TRBV11-3
CASSPDRANEKLFF
TGTGCCAGCAGCCCGGACAGGGCCAATGAAAAACTGTTTTTT
>NA|NA|TRBJ2-7|TRBV5-4
CASSSPQGAEQYF
TGTGCCAGCAGCTCCCCTCAGGGCGCGGAGCAGTACTTC